In this sample, the clone carrying this T cell receptor beta chain turned up once. Antigen: not known. This specimen comes from a study of shared clonotypes between healthy human individuals. Study results and limitations: Non-shared clonotypes showed lower generation probabilities than clonotypes common to all four donors.

Naive CD4+ cells were CD45RA-selected; the remaining cells were memory. The CDR3 runs 15 residues. The V gene end was trimmed by 1 base and the J gene end by 5 bases; junction bases not matched to a gene: 3. Germline V CDR1 and CDR2: SGHNT, YYREEE (reference sequence). Investigators spread the genomic DNA of each subset evenly over several immunoSEQ plates. When replicate PCRs were run on sorted subsets, they used around 200 ng DNA, some 29,000 T cell genomes. Libraries were prepared by immunoSEQ multiplex PCR; TCRdb keeps only in-frame clonotypes and omits some of them. The table shows 2 million to 2.5 million clones, with 93% occurring only once.

This clonotype was sampled from a man between 18 and 35 years old in good health. Some clones in this sample may be carry-over from other donors' samples. Source material: naive CD4+ T cells from PBMCs. Specified subset: CD45RA+ positively selected. The chain has TRBV5-4 and TRBJ2-1; 10 nucleotides agree with TRBD1. CDR3 DNA: TGTGCCAGCAGCTTGAGACAGGGGGCCCACAATGAGCAGTTCTTC. This translates into CASSLRQGAHNEQFF.